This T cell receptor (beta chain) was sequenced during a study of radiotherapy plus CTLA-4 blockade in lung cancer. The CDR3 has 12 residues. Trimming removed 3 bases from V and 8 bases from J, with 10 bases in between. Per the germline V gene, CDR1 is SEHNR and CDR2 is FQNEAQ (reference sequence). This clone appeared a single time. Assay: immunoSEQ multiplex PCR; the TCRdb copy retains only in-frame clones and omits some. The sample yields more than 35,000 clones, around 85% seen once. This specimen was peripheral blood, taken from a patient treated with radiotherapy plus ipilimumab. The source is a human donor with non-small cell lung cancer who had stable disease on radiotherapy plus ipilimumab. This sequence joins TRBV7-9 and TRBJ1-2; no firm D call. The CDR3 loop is CASSFVGDGYTF. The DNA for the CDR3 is TGTGCCAGCAGCTTCGTCGGAGACGGCTACACCTTC.